Following are 21 T cell receptor beta chains from one sample sequenced in a study of blood T cells in healthy people across ages. Next came a second PCR, run for about 6 to 12 cycles, which used a sample-barcoded 5' primer along with a J-beta primer mix. TCRdb used MiXCR to reprocess the 5' RACE reads, holding one entry per CDR3 protein. The sample records 700,000 to 800,000 distinct CDR3 sequences, approximately 43% being singletons. The sample was blood. Receptors originate from an older woman in good health.

This sequence joins TRBV5-6 and TRBJ2-1, with a possible D match to TRBD2 (6 bases). CDR3 length: 17 residues. Trimming took 2 bases from V and 4 from J, leaving 19 bases between them. Germline assignment: CDR1 SGHDT and CDR2 YYEEEE. CDR3: CASSLGGGSSAYNEQFF. The CDR3 DNA reads as TGTGCCAGCAGCTTAGGTGGGGGGAGTTCGGCATACAATGAGCAGTTCTTC.

The sample holds one count of this clonotype. The chain employs TRBV29-1 and TRBJ2-4, with 7 bases aligning to TRBD2. The DNA matches TRBJ2-7 better at its end, which makes the J call doubtful. Germline assignment: CDR1 SQVTM and CDR2 ANQGSEA. The CDR3 loop spans 12 amino acids. The CDR3 DNA reads as TGCAGCGTCACCCTCGGGGGGTACGAGCAGTACTTC. Protein sequence: CSVTLGGYEQYF.

This clonotype was seen once. The gene calls are TRBV25-1 and TRBJ1-1; a possible D gene is TRBD1 (5 bases). Germline values: CDR1 MGHDK, CDR2 SYGVNS. The CDR3 has 14 amino acids. V was cut by 6 bases and J by 4 bases, with 15 bases left in between. The CDR3 region is CASSLVGAGTEAFF. The DNA of the CDR3 is TGTGCCAGCAGCCTGGTAGGGGCGGGCACTGAAGCTTTCTTT.

The chain has TRBV20-1 and TRBJ2-7; 9 bases align to TRBD1. Unmatched junction bases numbered 8, after V lost 5 bases and J lost 6 bases. The germline CDR1 and CDR2 sequences are DFQATT and SNEGSKA (reference sequence). The CDR3 spans 13 residues. CDR3 nucleotide sequence: TGCAGTGCTCTACAGGGGGCGCAGTTCGAGCAGTACTTC. This sequence encodes CSALQGAQFEQYF.

The chain uses TRBV20-1 and TRBJ1-5; no clear D. Trimming cost V 6 bases and J 6 bases, with 12 bases left between them. The CDR3 consists of 12 residues. Per germline, CDR1 DFQATT and CDR2 SNEGSKA (reference sequence). In nucleotides, the CDR3 is TGCAGTGCGACGAAAGGGCGTCAGCCCCAGCATTTT. Translation gives CSATKGRQPQHF.

About this clonotype itself: An end of the junction differs from the germline gene, which may be a read error. This rearrangement joins TRBV6-5 to TRBJ1-2, with a tentative D call TRBD1 (5 bases). CDR3 length: 13 amino acids. Germline V gene data show CDR1 as MNHEY and CDR2 as SVGAGI. In DNA, the CDR3 is TGTGCCAGCAGTGACTCAAGCAGGGACGGCTACACCTTC. Protein sequence: CASSDSSRDGYTF.

The CDR3 nucleotides read TGTGCCAGCAGGAGGGCGTACGAGCAGTACTTC. Residues: CASRRAYEQYF. The chain couples TRBV27 to TRBJ2-4, with D tentatively TRBD2 (5 bases). The J call may not be correct, given that the DNA end is closer to TRBJ2-7. This CDR3 is built from 11 residues. Germline CDR1 and CDR2: MNHEY and SMNVEV (reference sequence).

This rearrangement joins TRBV5-1 to TRBJ2-1; D is undetermined. The ends were cut back, 7 bases at V and 0 bases at J, with 14 bases in the middle. The germline CDR1 and CDR2 sequences are SGHRS and YFSETQ. This CDR3 is 15 amino acids long. In DNA, the CDR3 is TGCGCCAGCCTTCTCGACGGAAGCTCCTACAATGAGCAGTTCTTC. Translated, it gives CASLLDGSSYNEQFF.

This clonotype was observed a few times. The rearrangement links TRBV18 to TRBJ2-5; the D is unclear. Looked up from germline, CDR1 is KGHSH and CDR2 is LQKENI. The V end lost 5 bases, the J end lost 2 bases, and 15 bases lay between the germline ends. This CDR3 has 15 residues. Here the CDR3 reads CASSSYSHSQETQYF. The CDR3 bases are TGTGCCAGCTCATCTTATAGCCACTCTCAAGAGACCCAGTACTTC.

The V call is TRBV28, the J call TRBJ2-5, with TRBD1 matching 9 bases. The CDR3 spans 15 residues. Germline CDR1 reads MDHEN; CDR2 reads SYDVKM. V shed 4 bases, J shed 3 bases, and the junction held 6 bases outside the gene matches. CDR3 amino acids: CASSWDRDREETQYF. As DNA, the CDR3 is TGTGCCAGCAGTTGGGACCGGGACAGGGAAGAGACCCAGTACTTC.

J is TRBJ2-1 and V is TRBV20-1, with TRBD2 as a possible D gene (6 bases). This CDR3 contains 13 residues. The germline V gene has CDR1 DFQATT and CDR2 SNEGSKA (reference sequence). The germline V and J ends were trimmed by 3 bases and 7 bases, with 13 bases remaining between them. The DNA for the CDR3 is TGCAGTGCTAGCCTCCGGGCGGGGAATGAGCAGTTCTTC. Translation: CSASLRAGNEQFF.

At least ten counts were recorded for this clonotype. The chain has TRBV29-1 and TRBJ2-3, with D unclear. The CDR3 is 14 amino acids. Germline V gene sequence: CDR1 SQVTM, CDR2 ANQGSEA. The germline V and J ends were trimmed by 7 bases and 4 bases, with 18 bases remaining between them. The CDR3 sequence: CSGESPLGADTQYF. The CDR3 DNA is TGCAGCGGAGAATCTCCTCTTGGGGCAGATACGCAGTATTTT.

The chain couples TRBV27 to TRBJ1-1; D is unclear. CDR3 size: 13 residues. The V and J ends lost 6 bases and 1 base respectively, with 9 bases between them. Germline values: CDR1 MNHEY, CDR2 SMNVEV (reference sequence). The DNA of the CDR3 is TGTGCCAGCAGGGACCGGAAGAACACTGAAGCTTTCTTT. Translated, it gives CASRDRKNTEAFF.

The chain couples TRBV19 to TRBJ2-5, with D perhaps TRBD1 (6 bases). Trimming stripped 6 bases from V and 11 bases from J, with 31 bases between. The CDR3 runs to 17 residues. Germline V gene lookup returns CDR1 LNHDA and CDR2 SQIVND (reference sequence). The CDR3 here is CASRDGQWGNSYNEQYF. CDR3 sequence (DNA): TGTGCCAGTAGGGATGGACAGTGGGGAAACTCCTACAATGAGCAGTACTTC.

Turning to this clonotype: A much larger clone is a single base away; this may be a read error. The genes are TRBV5-6 and TRBJ2-7; 8 positions match TRBD2. The tail of the sequence fits TRBJ2-4 better, so the J call may be wrong. The germline V gene encodes CDR1 SGHDT and CDR2 YYEEEE. The CDR3 is made up of 13 amino acids. The CDR3 DNA reads as TGTGCCAGCAGCTCTCGGGGGGGTCGCATTCAGTACTTC. This encodes CASSSRGGRIQYF.

Comment on this clonotype: A much larger clone is a single base away; this may be a read error. The CDR3 reads CASSPRQNYEQFF. Here the CDR3 DNA reads TGTGCCAGCTCACCACGACAGAACTACGAGCAGTTCTTC. The V and J genes are TRBV18 and TRBJ2-1; a possible D gene is TRBD1 (5 bases). Germline V gene sequence: CDR1 KGHSH, CDR2 LQKENI. There are 13 residues in the CDR3. V was shortened by 1 base and J by 10 bases, with 11 bases between the two germline ends.

This chain connects TRBV20-1 to TRBJ1-5; TRBD1 aligns across 8 bases. The CDR3 loop spans 13 amino acids. Per the germline V gene, CDR1 is DFQATT and CDR2 is SNEGSKA (reference sequence). V gave up 6 bases and J gave up 7 bases; unmatched junction bases: 8. In nucleotides, the CDR3 is TGCAGTGCCGACAGGGGTCGCGAGCAGCCCCAGCATTTT. Translation gives CSADRGREQPQHF.

V usage is TRBV7-2 and J usage is TRBJ1-2, with 8 bases that match TRBD1. Germline CDR1 SGHTA, CDR2 FQGNSA. This CDR3 has 12 amino acids. V lost 4 bases and J lost 8; bases outside the gene matches: 3. This CDR3 reads CASSSDREGYTF. The CDR3 DNA sequence: TGTGCCAGCAGCTCGGACAGGGAAGGCTACACCTTC.

The sample holds one count of this clonotype. The rearrangement uses TRBV20-1 and TRBJ1-5, with D perhaps matching TRBD1 (5 bases). The CDR3 consists of 14 residues. V was cut by 3 bases and J by 9 bases, with 18 bases left in between. Germline CDR1 reads DFQATT; CDR2 reads SNEGSKA (reference sequence). CDR3 region: CSASAQALGGPQHF. DNA of the CDR3: TGCAGTGCTAGTGCACAGGCTTTGGGTGGGCCCCAGCATTTT.

CDR3 coding DNA: TGTGCCAGCCGCCTAGCGGGAGTTTATGAGCAGTTCTTC. This codes for CASRLAGVYEQFF. The chain joins TRBV6-5 to TRBJ2-1; 10 bases map to TRBD2. This CDR3 contains 13 residues. V was pared by 8 bases and J by 8 bases, with 6 bases of the junction left unmatched. Germline V lookup: CDR1 MNHEY, CDR2 SVGAGI.

The chain is built from TRBV2 and TRBJ2-4, with 10 bases aligning to TRBD2. Trimming removed 6 bases from V and 8 bases from J; junction bases left unmatched: 10. In germline, CDR1 is SNHLY, CDR2 FYNNEI. This CDR3 is 15 amino acids long. CDR3 sequence (DNA): TGTGCCAGCAGCCCCGAGCGGGAGGGCATATACATTCAGTACTTC. It is translated as CASSPEREGIYIQYF. The entire variable domain, with the rest obtained from reference TRBV2 and TRBJ2-4, is as follows: EPEVTQTPSHQVTQMGQEVILRCVPISNHLYFYWYRQILGQKVEFLVSFYNNEISEKSEIFDDQFSVERPDGSNFTLKIRSTKLEDSAMYFCASSPEREGIYIQYFGAGTRLSVL.